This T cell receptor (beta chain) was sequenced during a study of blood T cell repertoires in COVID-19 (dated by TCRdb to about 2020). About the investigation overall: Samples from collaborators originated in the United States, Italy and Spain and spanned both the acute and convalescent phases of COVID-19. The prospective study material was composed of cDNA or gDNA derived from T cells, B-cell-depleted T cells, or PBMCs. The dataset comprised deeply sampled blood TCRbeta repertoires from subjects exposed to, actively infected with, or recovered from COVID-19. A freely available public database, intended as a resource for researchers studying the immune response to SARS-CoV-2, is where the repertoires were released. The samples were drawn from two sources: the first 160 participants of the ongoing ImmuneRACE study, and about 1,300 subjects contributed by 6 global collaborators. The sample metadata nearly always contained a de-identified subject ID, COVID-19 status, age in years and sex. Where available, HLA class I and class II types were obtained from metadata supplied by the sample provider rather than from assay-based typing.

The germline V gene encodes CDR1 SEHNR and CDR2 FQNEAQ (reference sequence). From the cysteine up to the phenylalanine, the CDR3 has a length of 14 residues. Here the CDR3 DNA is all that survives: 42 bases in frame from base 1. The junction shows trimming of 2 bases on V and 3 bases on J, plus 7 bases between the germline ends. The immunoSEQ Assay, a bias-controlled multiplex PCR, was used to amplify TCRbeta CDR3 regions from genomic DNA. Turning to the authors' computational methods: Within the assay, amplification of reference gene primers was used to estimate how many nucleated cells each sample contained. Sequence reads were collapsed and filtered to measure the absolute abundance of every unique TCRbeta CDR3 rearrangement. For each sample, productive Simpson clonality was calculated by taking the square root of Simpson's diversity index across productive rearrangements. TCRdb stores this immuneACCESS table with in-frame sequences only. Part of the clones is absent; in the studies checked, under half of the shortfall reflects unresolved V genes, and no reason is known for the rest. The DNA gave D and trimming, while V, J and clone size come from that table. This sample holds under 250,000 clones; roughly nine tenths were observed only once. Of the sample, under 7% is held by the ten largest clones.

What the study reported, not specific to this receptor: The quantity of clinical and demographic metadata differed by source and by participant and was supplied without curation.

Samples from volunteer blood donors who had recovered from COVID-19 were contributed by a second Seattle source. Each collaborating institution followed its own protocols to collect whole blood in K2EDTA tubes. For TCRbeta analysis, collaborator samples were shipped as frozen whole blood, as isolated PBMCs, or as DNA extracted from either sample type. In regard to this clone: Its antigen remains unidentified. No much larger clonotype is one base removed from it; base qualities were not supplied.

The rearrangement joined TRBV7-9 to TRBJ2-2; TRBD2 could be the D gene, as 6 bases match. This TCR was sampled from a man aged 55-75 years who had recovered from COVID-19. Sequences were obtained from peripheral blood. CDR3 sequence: CASSLWGDTGELFF. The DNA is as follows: TGTGCCAGCAGCTTATGGGGGGACACCGGGGAGCTGTTTTTT.